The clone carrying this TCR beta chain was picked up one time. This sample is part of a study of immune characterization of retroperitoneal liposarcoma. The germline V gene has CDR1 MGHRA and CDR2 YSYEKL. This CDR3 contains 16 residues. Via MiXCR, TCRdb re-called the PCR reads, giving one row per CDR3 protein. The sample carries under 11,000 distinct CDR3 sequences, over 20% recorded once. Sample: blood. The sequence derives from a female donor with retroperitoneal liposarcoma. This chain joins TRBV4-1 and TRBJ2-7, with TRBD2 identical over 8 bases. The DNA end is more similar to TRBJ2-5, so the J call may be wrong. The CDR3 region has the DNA TGCGCCAGCAGCCAAGTGGGAGCGGGAGAGGGAGAGACCCAGTACTTC. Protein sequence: CASSQVGAGEGETQYF.